The subject of this entry is one T cell receptor beta chain. Its antigen is as yet unknown. Germline CDR1 is SSHAT and CDR2 is FNYEAQ (reference sequence). CDR3 length equals 15 residues. J was trimmed by 5 bases and V by 5 bases; bases with no gene match: 4. The data stem from a study of cytomegalovirus exposure and HLA in healthy donors. About the study: Among the roughly 400 genotyped donors, 70% to 85% were placed in the Caucasian-associated ancestry cluster.

Study conclusions and caveats: A later analysis by the authors found several of the most significant clusters apparently linked to common viral pathogens. The listing of some 170 TCR beta chains classed them as cytomegalovirus-associated.

At collection, donors were nominally healthy, but unrecorded immune exposures were probable. This PCR relied on a set of 60 Vbeta primers and 13 Jbeta primers. TCRdb keeps only in-frame clones here, not all; method: immunoSEQ multiplex PCR. This table holds about 120,000 clones, approximately 87% found once. This receptor was identified in a man aged 18-30 years in good health and CMV-seropositive. Sequenced input: PBMCs. The rearrangement joins TRBV7-7 to TRBJ2-7; TRBD2 agrees at 15 bases. The CDR3 nucleotides are TGTGCCAGCAGCACGGGACTAGCGGGGGGAGACGAGCAGTACTTC. Its protein product is CASSTGLAGGDEQYF.